A single sample is the source of the 16 T cell receptor beta chains below, sequenced in a study of blood T cell repertoires in COVID-19. The repertoire was sequenced with immunoSEQ multiplex PCR; TCRdb's copy has only in-frame clones and lacks some. Seen here are 250,000 to 350,000 clones, about 89% observed once, and the top ten hold less than 0.95%. The material sequenced was peripheral blood. The source of these receptors is a woman between 35 and 50 years old who had recovered from COVID-19.

The chain links TRBV7-9 to TRBJ1-2, with no clear D. CDR1 is SEHNR and CDR2 is FQNEAQ in the germline V gene (reference sequence). This CDR3 has 16 residues. Trimming took off 0 bases at V and 0 bases at J, with 11 bases between the two ends. This chain's CDR3 is CASSLALTHPNYGYTF. CDR3 bases: TGTGCCAGCAGCTTAGCTCTCACTCATCCTAACTATGGCTACACCTTC.

This clone was counted only a few times. The gene calls are TRBV4-2 and TRBJ2-5; D remains unclear. The CDR3 runs 13 residues. The V gene's germline CDR1 is LGHNA and CDR2 YNFKEQ. The V and J ends lost 2 bases and 5 bases respectively, with 9 bases between them. Here the CDR3 reads CASSQREPETQYF. CDR3 DNA sequence: TGTGCCAGCAGCCAACGCGAGCCGGAGACCCAGTACTTC.

The chain couples TRBV18 to TRBJ1-3, with 8 nucleotides matching TRBD1. The CDR3 is 14 residues long. Germline V gene sequence: CDR1 KGHSH, CDR2 LQKENI. J gave up 8 bases and V 3 bases, and 6 bases lay outside the gene matches. CDR3 amino acids: CASSPPGGTDTIYF. As DNA, the CDR3 is TGTGCCAGCTCACCCCCAGGGGGCACGGACACCATATATTTT.

The chain links TRBV3-1 (or the pseudogene TRBV3-2) to TRBJ2-1, with TRBD2 matching 9 bases. Germline V gene sequence: CDR1 LGHDT, CDR2 YNNKEL (reference sequence). The CDR3 totals 14 residues. The ends lost 6 bases at V and 10 bases at J; junction bases unmatched: 10. CDR3 loop: CASSPTHGTSEQFF. CDR3 coding DNA: TGTGCCAGCAGTCCTACCCACGGGACTAGCGAGCAGTTCTTC.

The chain has TRBV7-6 and TRBJ2-5; 7 bases agree with TRBD2. The length of the CDR3 is 15 residues. The junction had 3 bases not matched to a gene; V was cut back by 0 bases and J by 2 bases. CDR1 and CDR2 (germline): SGHVS, FNYEAQ. CDR3 coding DNA: TGTGCCAGCAGCTTAGCTAGCGGGCCTCAAGAGACCCAGTACTTC. It specifies CASSLASGPQETQYF.

This clone was seen more than once but under ten times. This chain joins TRBV7-3 and TRBJ2-1; D perhaps matches TRBD1 (6 bases). The CDR3 totals 13 residues. Between the trimmed V and J ends, which lost 1 base and 8 bases, there was a span of 9 bases. Germline CDR1 SGHTA, CDR2 FQGTGA. The CDR3 loop is CASSLKGDHEQFF. In DNA form, the CDR3 reads TGTGCCAGCAGCTTAAAGGGGGACCATGAGCAGTTCTTC. The variable domain in full, with the rest retrieved from reference TRBV7-3 and TRBJ2-1, is GAGVSQTPSNKVTEKGKYVELRCDPISGHTALYWYRQSLGQGPEFLIYFQGTGAADDSGLPNDRFFAVRPEGSVSTLKIQRTERGDSAVYLCASSLKGDHEQFFGPGTRLTVL.

This chain uses TRBV7-7 with TRBJ2-2; 14 bases are shared with TRBD2. Unmatched junction bases numbered 9, after V lost 5 bases and J lost 7 bases. This CDR3 has 17 residues. Germline assignment: CDR1 SSHAT and CDR2 FNYEAQ (reference sequence). Here the CDR3 DNA reads TGTGCCAGCAGCCCGGGTGGGGGACTAGCGGGAGTCGGGGAGCTGTTTTTT. Amino acids: CASSPGGGLAGVGELFF. The variable domain in full, with the rest retrieved from reference TRBV7-7 and TRBJ2-2, is GAGVSQSPRYKVTKRGQDVTLRCDPISSHATLYWYQQALGQGPEFLTYFNYEAQPDKSGLPSDRFSAERPEGSISTLTIQRTEQRDSAMYRCASSPGGGLAGVGELFFGEGSRLTVL.

The genes are TRBV4-1 and TRBJ2-2; TRBD2 might be the D (5 bases). The V and J ends lost 3 bases and 1 base respectively, with 15 bases between them. The CDR3 has 17 amino acids. Looked up from germline, CDR1 is MGHRA and CDR2 is YSYEKL. The CDR3 loop is CASSHSIGEWNTGELFF. The CDR3 DNA reads as TGCGCCAGCAGCCATTCGATTGGGGAGTGGAACACCGGGGAGCTGTTTTTT.

The V gene is TRBV28, the J gene TRBJ1-3, with D hard to call. The CDR3 consists of 15 residues. Germline V lookup: CDR1 MDHEN, CDR2 SYDVKM. With 3 bases removed from V and 2 bases from J, the gap between germline ends came to 11 bases. The CDR3 spells CASSFLQIPGNTIYF. The DNA for the CDR3 is TGTGCCAGCAGTTTTCTACAGATCCCTGGAAACACCATATATTTT.

The chain uses TRBV28 and TRBJ2-6; no definite D call. The CDR3 is 17 amino acids. The V gene lost 3 bases and the J gene lost 0 bases, with 12 bases spanning the gap. Germline V lookup: CDR1 MDHEN, CDR2 SYDVKM. The CDR3 sequence: CASSFRSVSSGANVLTF. CDR3 DNA sequence: TGTGCCAGCAGTTTCCGGTCGGTTTCCTCTGGGGCCAACGTCCTGACTTTC. The full variable domain, in which reference TRBV28 and TRBJ2-6 provide the parts outside the CDR3, is DVKVTQSSRYLVKRTGEKVFLECVQDMDHENMFWYRQDPGLGLRLIYFSYDVKMKEKGDIPEGYSVSREKKERFSLILESASTNQTSMYLCASSFRSVSSGANVLTFGAGSRLTVL.

Concerning this clone itself: One junction end does not reproduce the germline sequence, and a read error may be involved. In DNA form, the CDR3 reads TGTGCCAGCAGTCAAGACTATGGTACGCAGTATTTT. As protein: CASSQDYGTQYF. V is TRBV3-1 (or the pseudogene TRBV3-2) and J is TRBJ2-3; D may be TRBD2 (5 bases). Germline lookup yields CDR1 LGHDT and CDR2 YNNKEL (reference sequence). The CDR3 runs to 12 residues.

The chain links TRBV7-8 to TRBJ2-7; 13 positions match TRBD2. CDR3 length equals 15 residues. J was trimmed by 3 bases and V by 4 bases; bases with no gene match: 3. Germline CDR1 and CDR2: SGHVS and FQNEAQ. The CDR3 DNA follows: TGTGCCAGCAGCTCGGGACTAGCGGGAATCTACGAGCAGTACTTC. Translation gives CASSSGLAGIYEQYF.

The J gene is TRBJ1-2, the V gene TRBV27, with 9 bases that match TRBD1. The CDR3 is 15 amino acids. V lost 5 bases and J lost 13; bases outside the gene matches: 17. The germline V gene encodes CDR1 MNHEY and CDR2 SMNVEV (reference sequence). CDR3 nucleotides: TGTGCCAGCAGTCGTGCGCCGGGACAGGGTGGGCAGGGCACCTTC. Its translation is CASSRAPGQGGQGTF.

The rearrangement links TRBV15 to TRBJ2-2; 13 bases fit TRBD2. This CDR3 is built from 20 residues. Germline values: CDR1 LNHNV, CDR2 YYDKDF (reference sequence). The V segment lost 0 bases and the J segment 6 bases; nucleotides outside the gene matches: 13. As DNA, the CDR3 is TGTGCCACCAGCAGAGAGAGGACTAGCGGGAGCCTCTCGTCCGCCGGGGAGCTGTTTTTT. It yields the protein CATSRERTSGSLSSAGELFF.

The chain has TRBV10-3 and TRBJ2-5; 9 nucleotides match TRBD1. Germline loops: CDR1 ENHRY, CDR2 SYGVKD. The CDR3 contains 13 residues. V dropped 6 bases and J dropped 5; count of bases not matched to a gene: 4. The CDR3 is CAISRDRDETQYF. The DNA for the CDR3 is TGTGCCATCAGCCGGGACAGGGACGAGACCCAGTACTTC.

CDR3 loop: CASSSTSGNEQFF. Here the CDR3 DNA reads TGTGCCAGCAGTTCGACTAGCGGCAATGAGCAGTTCTTC. J is TRBJ2-1 and V is TRBV6-6; 9 bases match TRBD2. CDR1 and CDR2 (germline): MNHNY, SVGAGI (reference sequence). Trimming took 4 bases from V and 6 from J; bases not matched to a gene: 1. The CDR3 sequence is 13 residues long.